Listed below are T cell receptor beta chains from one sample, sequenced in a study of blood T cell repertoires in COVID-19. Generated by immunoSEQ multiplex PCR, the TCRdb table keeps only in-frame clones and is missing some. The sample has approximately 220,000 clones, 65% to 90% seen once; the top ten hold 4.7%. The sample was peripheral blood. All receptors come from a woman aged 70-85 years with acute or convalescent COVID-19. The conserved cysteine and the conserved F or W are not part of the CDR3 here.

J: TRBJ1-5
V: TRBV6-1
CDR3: ASSGKTGSRYSNQPQH

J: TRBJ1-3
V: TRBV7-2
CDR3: ASSLGGTGNTIY

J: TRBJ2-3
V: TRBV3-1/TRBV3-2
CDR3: ASTLTSGGSDTQY

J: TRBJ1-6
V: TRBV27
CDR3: ASRDYRSSYNSPLH

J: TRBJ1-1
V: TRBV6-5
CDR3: ASSSYLTGGHTEAF

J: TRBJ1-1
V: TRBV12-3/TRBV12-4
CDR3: ASTQQGNTEAF

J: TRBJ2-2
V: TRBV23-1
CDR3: ASSQSNRDPTGELF

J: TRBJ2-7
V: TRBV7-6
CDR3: ASSLGQGLTYEQY

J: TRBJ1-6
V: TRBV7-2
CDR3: ASSQRQGTSSPLH

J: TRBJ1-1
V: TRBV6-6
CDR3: ASSYSWGGGAF

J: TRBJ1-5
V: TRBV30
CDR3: AWSEGTGSNQPQH

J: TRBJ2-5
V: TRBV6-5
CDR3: ASSYSGGAGETQY

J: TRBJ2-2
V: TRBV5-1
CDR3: ASSFTGTSGGNTGELF

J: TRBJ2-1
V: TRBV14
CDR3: ASSQLLPTSGYNEQF

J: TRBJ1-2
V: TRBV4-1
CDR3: ASSQTLVAENGYT

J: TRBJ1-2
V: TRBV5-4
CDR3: ASSQQTGNSHGYT

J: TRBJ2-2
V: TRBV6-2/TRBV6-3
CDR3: ASSYGGLATGELF

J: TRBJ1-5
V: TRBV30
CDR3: AWSRDRGLQPQH

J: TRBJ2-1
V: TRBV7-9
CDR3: ASGTTSGGQQF

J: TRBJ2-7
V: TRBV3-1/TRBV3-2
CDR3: ASSQVLTGIYEQY

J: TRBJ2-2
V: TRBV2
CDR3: ASSLNTGELF

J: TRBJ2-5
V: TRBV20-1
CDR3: SASRTGTGQETQY

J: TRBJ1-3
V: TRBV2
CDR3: ASSDRSSGNTIY

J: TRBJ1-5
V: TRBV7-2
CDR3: ASSQSVDRFVQPQH

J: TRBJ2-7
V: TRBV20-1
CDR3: SANEGPGGQY

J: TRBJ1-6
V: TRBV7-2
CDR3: ASSLGQPSLNSPLH

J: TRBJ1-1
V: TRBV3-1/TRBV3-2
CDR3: ASSPLMTDTEAF

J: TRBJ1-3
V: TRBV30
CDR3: AQESSGGNTIY

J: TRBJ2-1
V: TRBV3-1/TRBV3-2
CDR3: ASSQDPAATYNEQF

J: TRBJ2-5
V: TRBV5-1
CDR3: ASSLGTGLTQETQY